Shown below are 20 T cell receptor beta chains from a single sample sequenced in a study of primary melanoma T cells and metastatic recurrence. TCRdb keeps only in-frame clones here, not all; method: immunoSEQ multiplex PCR. The table includes around 1,500 clones, over 70% detected once. Sequencing was performed on melanoma tumor tissue. The origin of the receptors is a human donor with melanoma.

The chain combines TRBV10-2 with TRBJ2-5, with 7 nucleotides matching TRBD2. With V trimmed by 9 bases and J by 5 bases, 9 bases remained unmatched. CDR1 and CDR2 from the germline V gene are WSHSY and SAAADI. The CDR3 is 13 residues long. CDR3 residues: CASTSALWETQYF. CDR3 DNA sequence: TGCGCCAGTACTAGCGCGCTTTGGGAGACCCAGTACTTC.

The chain carries TRBV4-1 and TRBJ1-2; D is ambiguous. V was cut by 1 base and J by 7 bases, with 7 bases left in between. CDR3 size: 12 residues. The germline CDR1 and CDR2 sequences are MGHRA and YSYEKL. For the CDR3, the DNA is TGCGCCAGCAGCCAAGGGGGAAGTGGCTACACCTTC. Translated: CASSQGGSGYTF.

This chain connects TRBV28 to TRBJ2-3, with a possible D match to TRBD2 (6 bases). The CDR3 extends over 17 amino acids. From germline, CDR1 is MDHEN and CDR2 SYDVKM. V lost 6 bases to trimming and J lost 4 bases, with 23 bases between them. CDR3 nucleotides: TGTGCCAGCAGACAGATCCCGGGACTGGGAGGCGCAGATACGCAGTATTTT. Protein sequence: CASRQIPGLGGADTQYF. Using reference TRBV28 and TRBJ2-3 for the parts outside the CDR3, the full variable domain is DVKVTQSSRYLVKRTGEKVFLECVQDMDHENMFWYRQDPGLGLRLIYFSYDVKMKEKGDIPEGYSVSREKKERFSLILESASTNQTSMYLCASRQIPGLGGADTQYFGPGTRLTVL.

This clone was counted a few times. The CDR3 spells CASGNGLMETQYF. The CDR3 DNA follows: TGTGCCAGCGGGAATGGGTTAATGGAGACCCAGTACTTC. The chain links TRBV12-5 to TRBJ2-5; 7 positions match TRBD2. Germline values: CDR1 LGHNT, CDR2 FRNRAP. The CDR3 contains 13 residues.

The chain links TRBV19 to TRBJ2-5; no clear D. The CDR3 is 14 amino acids. The ends were cut back, 5 bases at V and 5 bases at J, with 15 bases in the middle. CDR1 and CDR2 from the germline V gene are LNHDA and SQIVND (reference sequence). CDR3 in DNA: TGTGCCAGTAGTGCCCGCCCCGATGGGGAGACCCAGTACTTC. This sequence encodes CASSARPDGETQYF.

The chain combines TRBV19 with TRBJ1-5, with TRBD1 identical over 7 bases. The CDR3 runs 14 residues. The germline gives CDR1 LNHDA, CDR2 SQIVND (reference sequence). V lost 10 bases and J lost 3; bases outside the gene matches: 9. In DNA, the CDR3 is TGTGCCACCCGGACAGGTCTCTCCAATCAGCCCCAGCATTTT. Translation gives CATRTGLSNQPQHF.

This chain connects TRBV29-1 to TRBJ2-7; possible D gene TRBD1, 5 bases. Germline loops: CDR1 SQVTM, CDR2 ANQGSEA. V lost 0 bases and J lost 6, with 9 bases in between. The CDR3 runs 12 residues. The DNA for the CDR3 is TGCAGCGTTGAAGATCAAGGGGCCGAGCAGTACTTC. It encodes CSVEDQGAEQYF.

This clone was found a few times. CDR3: CASSTRQGVNIQYF. The CDR3, as DNA: TGTGCCAGTAGTACAAGACAGGGGGTGAACATTCAGTACTTC. The chain combines TRBV19 with TRBJ2-4, with TRBD1 matching over 9 bases. This CDR3 contains 14 residues. V gave up 4 bases and J gave up 7 bases; unmatched junction bases: 5. Germline CDR1 is LNHDA and CDR2 is SQIVND (reference sequence).

This chain joins TRBV19 and TRBJ1-1, with a tentative D call TRBD1 (6 bases). The CDR3 is 15 amino acids. CDR1 and CDR2 (germline): LNHDA, SQIVND (reference sequence). The V and J ends lost 1 base and 5 bases respectively, with 14 bases between them. CDR3 in amino acids: CASSIGGGARTEAFF. The CDR3 nucleotides read TGTGCCAGTAGTATAGGTGGGGGGGCAAGGACTGAAGCTTTCTTT.

This clone was detected only a few times. The chain links TRBV6-8 to TRBJ2-7; 7 positions agree with TRBD1. The CDR3 sequence is 14 residues long. From germline, CDR1 is MNHGY and CDR2 SAAAGT. With V trimmed by 5 bases and J by 5 bases, 9 bases remained unmatched. The CDR3 region has the DNA TGTGCCAGCAGTCGCCGACAGGGTCTCCACGAGCAGTACTTC. This encodes CASSRRQGLHEQYF.

This clone has a handful of counts. This CDR3 is CAISETGASYEQYF. DNA of the CDR3: TGTGCCATCAGTGAGACAGGGGCCTCCTACGAGCAGTACTTC. This chain joins TRBV10-3 and TRBJ2-7, with 7 bases fitting TRBD1. The CDR3 covers 14 residues. Per the germline V gene, CDR1 is ENHRY and CDR2 is SYGVKD. The V and J ends lost 2 bases and 0 bases, in that order; junction bases with no gene match: 1.

The chain uses TRBV6-8 and TRBJ2-2; D not resolved. V lost 5 bases and J lost 1, with 8 bases in between. CDR3 size: 14 residues. CDR1 is MNHGY and CDR2 is SAAAGT in the germline V gene. The CDR3 DNA reads as TGTGCCAGCAGTAACTTTTTGAACACCGGGGAGCTGTTTTTT. Amino acid sequence: CASSNFLNTGELFF.

The chain uses TRBV9 and TRBJ1-4; D is uncertain. In germline, CDR1 is SGDLS, CDR2 YYNGEE. The CDR3 contains 14 residues. V lost 3 bases and J 8 bases, leaving 14 bases between the germline ends. CDR3 sequence reads: CASSASLAGEKLFF. CDR3 coding DNA: TGTGCCAGCAGCGCCAGTCTAGCTGGGGAAAAACTGTTTTTT.

J is TRBJ1-4 and V is TRBV6-8; D call uncertain. Germline values: CDR1 MNHGY, CDR2 SAAAGT. The CDR3 is 15 amino acids. V lost 6 bases and J lost 7, with 18 bases in between. This CDR3 is CASSAGRSLGEKLFF. CDR3 bases: TGTGCCAGCAGCGCAGGACGGTCTTTGGGTGAAAAACTGTTTTTT.

A single count supports this clone. The genes are TRBV30 and TRBJ2-7, with 7 nucleotides matching TRBD1. The V gene's germline CDR1 is GTSNPN and CDR2 SVGIG (reference sequence). The CDR3 totals 13 residues. Unmatched junction bases numbered 6, after V lost 2 bases and J lost 5 bases. The CDR3 DNA follows: TGTGCCTGGAGTTTCCTGACAGGGAACGAGCAGTACTTC. Its translation is CAWSFLTGNEQYF.

The chain carries TRBV5-1 and TRBJ2-3; D is possibly TRBD2 (6 bases). Germline-derived CDR1 and CDR2 are SGHRS and YFSETQ. The CDR3 length is 14 residues. The ends were cut back, 3 bases at V and 5 bases at J, with 13 bases in the middle. This CDR3 reads CASSSISGLDTQYF. The CDR3 nucleotides read TGCGCCAGCAGCTCCATTAGCGGACTAGATACGCAGTATTTT.

The genes are TRBV6-8 and TRBJ1-1, with D perhaps TRBD1 (6 bases). The CDR3 totals 15 residues. Trimming shortened V by 0 bases and J by 5 bases, and 13 bases separated the two germline ends. CDR1 MNHGY and CDR2 SAAAGT come from the germline V gene. The CDR3 here is CASSYSNTGKTEAFF. Written as DNA, the CDR3 is TGTGCCAGCAGTTACTCGAATACAGGGAAGACTGAAGCTTTCTTT.

The rearrangement links TRBV7-7 to TRBJ1-1; D is possibly TRBD1 (6 bases). With 2 bases removed from V and 6 bases from J, the gap between germline ends came to 22 bases. This CDR3 is 17 amino acids long. CDR1 is SSHAT and CDR2 is FNYEAQ in the germline V gene (reference sequence). The CDR3 DNA is TGTGCCAGCAGCTTAAATGTTTTGGGGACAAGTTTACCTGAAGCTTTCTTT. This encodes CASSLNVLGTSLPEAFF.

The chain links TRBV5-8 to TRBJ1-3; D is unresolved. The germline V and J ends were trimmed by 2 bases and 4 bases, with 7 bases remaining between them. The CDR3 totals 13 residues. The germline CDR1 and CDR2 sequences are SGHTS and YDEGEE. Here the CDR3 DNA reads TGTGCCAGCAGCTTAGTGGAGGGAAACACCATATATTTT. Translated, it gives CASSLVEGNTIYF.

The chain carries TRBV7-1 and TRBJ1-3; D is unclear. TRBV7-1 is an ORF, and what it does is uncertain. V lost 6 bases to trimming and J lost 0 bases, with 6 bases between them. The CDR3 sequence is 13 residues long. CDR3 region: CASSPSSGNTIYF. The CDR3 nucleotides read TGTGCCAGCAGTCCAAGCTCTGGAAACACCATATATTTT.